This TCR beta chain appears in the sequencing data of a study of blood T cell repertoires in COVID-19. About the study: Sample material is recorded as cDNA or gDNA derived from T cells, B-cell-depleted T cells, or PBMCs.

Original processing notes: Cell counts per sample came from amplifying reference gene primers. Sequenced by immunoSEQ multiplex PCR; TCRdb stores in-frame clones only, minus some. V and J calls and clone size are as listed in that table; D and trimming were resolved from the DNA. The table lists about 82,000 clones, around four fifths of them singletons. The germline CDR1 and CDR2 sequences are SGHTA and FQGNSA. This CDR3 contains 16 residues. V was shortened by 0 bases and J by 0 bases, with 9 bases between the two germline ends. The sequencing sample was made of peripheral blood. The chain couples TRBV7-2 to TRBJ1-3, with D uncertain. The receptor was derived from an elderly man with active or convalescent COVID-19. The CDR3 here is CASSLAPLSSGNTIYF. CDR3 in DNA: TGTGCCAGCAGCTTAGCCCCTCTAAGCTCTGGAAACACCATATATTTT.